The clone carrying this T cell receptor beta chain was picked up many times. The data belong to a study of T cells after posttransplantation cyclophosphamide. The data were produced by immunoSEQ multiplex PCR, yet TCRdb's version contains in-frame clones alone and is incomplete. In total the sample includes approximately 39,000 clones, none of them seen once. The CDR3 has 12 residues. V was cut by 5 bases and J by 5 bases, with 6 bases left in between. The germline gives CDR1 MNHEY, CDR2 SVGAGI. Sequencing was done on a sample of PBMCs. This TCR was recovered from a girl aged 5-17 years in good health, CMV-negative, and a related stem cell transplant donor. V and J are TRBV6-5 and TRBJ2-2, with a weak D call TRBD2 (5 bases). The CDR3 protein is CASSRGTGELFF. Written as DNA, the CDR3 is TGTGCCAGCAGTCGGGGTACCGGGGAGCTGTTTTTT.